A single sample gave rise to the 20 T cell receptor beta chains below, sequenced in a study of cytomegalovirus exposure and HLA in healthy donors. Primers: 60 Vbeta forward and 13 Jbeta reverse. Libraries were prepared by immunoSEQ multiplex PCR; TCRdb keeps only in-frame clonotypes and omits some of them. The data show hundreds of thousands of clones, 76% seen once. Sequencing input: PBMCs. The receptor source for this set is a man younger than 35 in good health and CMV-seronegative.

This chain links TRBV18 with TRBJ1-1; tentative D call: TRBD1 (5 bases). V was shortened by 8 bases and J by 1 base, with 11 bases between the two germline ends. Per the germline V gene, CDR1 is KGHSH and CDR2 is LQKENI. The CDR3 has 13 residues. CDR3 DNA sequence: TGTGCCAGCCAAGACAGACCGAACACTGAAGCTTTCTTT. Its protein is CASQDRPNTEAFF.

This clone has just one count. The rearrangement links TRBV11-3 to TRBJ2-5; TRBD2 agrees at 8 bases. Germline values: CDR1 SGHNT, CDR2 YENEEA. V gave up 1 base and J gave up 5 bases; unmatched junction bases: 15. The CDR3 length is 18 residues. The CDR3 coding sequence is TGTGCCAGCAGCTTAGGGCGTCCCGGAAGCGGGAGTGACGAGACCCAGTACTTC. Its protein product is CASSLGRPGSGSDETQYF.

The V call is TRBV5-4, the J call TRBJ2-7; a possible D gene is TRBD2 (5 bases). CDR3 length equals 12 residues. With 5 bases removed from V and 7 bases from J, the gap between germline ends came to 13 bases. Germline V CDR1 and CDR2: SGHNT, YYREEE (reference sequence). CDR3 bases: TGTGCCAGCAGTCCCAGCGGTCGGGAGCAGTACTTC. This translates into CASSPSGREQYF.

This chain links TRBV9 with TRBJ2-3, with D tentatively TRBD2 (6 bases). V was pared by 2 bases and J by 5 bases, with 9 bases between. This CDR3 region has 13 residues. Germline CDR1 reads SGDLS; CDR2 reads YYNGEE. The DNA of the CDR3 is TGTGCCAGCAGCGTTACGGAGGGAGATACGCAGTATTTT. Protein product: CASSVTEGDTQYF.

This clone has only a few counts. Here the CDR3 reads CASRRDGSRHQPQHF. For the CDR3, the DNA is TGTGCCAGCAGGCGGGACGGGTCCCGTCATCAGCCCCAGCATTTT. The chain links TRBV6-5 to TRBJ1-5; TRBD1 might be the D (5 bases). Trimming took 6 bases from V and 5 from J, leaving 17 bases between them. Germline V gene sequence: CDR1 MNHEY, CDR2 SVGAGI. This CDR3 is 15 amino acids long.

The chain links TRBV28 to TRBJ2-5, with 9 bases aligning to TRBD1. There are 15 residues in the CDR3. CDR1 is MDHEN and CDR2 is SYDVKM in the germline V gene. With V trimmed by 3 bases and J by 2 bases, 4 bases remained unmatched. The DNA for the CDR3 is TGTGCCAGCAGTTTCCGCGGACAGGGGCAAGAGACCCAGTACTTC. This gives the protein CASSFRGQGQETQYF.

The gene calls are TRBV6-1 and TRBJ2-5; 7 positions match TRBD1. The CDR3 totals 12 residues. V lost 4 bases to trimming and J lost 11 bases; unmatched junction nucleotides: 7. The germline gives CDR1 MNHNS, CDR2 SASEGT. CDR3 bases: TGTGCCAGCAGTGGCGACGCGACAGGGCAGTACTTC. Protein product: CASSGDATGQYF.

The genes are TRBV6-1 and TRBJ1-1, with TRBD1 matching over 10 bases. Trimming took 4 bases from V and 9 from J; bases not matched to a gene: 5. CDR1 and CDR2 from the germline V gene are MNHNS and SASEGT. This CDR3 spans 13 amino acids. The CDR3 sequence is CASSADRGPKAFF. The CDR3 bases are TGTGCCAGCAGTGCCGACAGGGGGCCTAAAGCTTTCTTT.

This clone has just a few counts. This rearrangement joins TRBV28 to TRBJ2-7; tentatively, D is TRBD2 (5 bases). The ends were cut back, 2 bases at V and 2 bases at J, with 13 bases in the middle. Germline CDR1 is MDHEN and CDR2 is SYDVKM. The CDR3 spans 15 residues. CDR3 in amino acids: CASSLIGTLAYEQYF. The CDR3 DNA reads TGTGCCAGCAGTTTAATCGGAACACTAGCCTACGAGCAGTACTTC. Full variable domain (missing parts from reference TRBV28 and TRBJ2-7): DVKVTQSSRYLVKRTGEKVFLECVQDMDHENMFWYRQDPGLGLRLIYFSYDVKMKEKGDIPEGYSVSREKKERFSLILESASTNQTSMYLCASSLIGTLAYEQYFGPGTRLTVT.

This clone turned up a few times. The chain joins TRBV19 to TRBJ1-2; D is unresolved. CDR3 length: 14 amino acids. Trimming took off 2 bases at V and 1 base at J, with 8 bases between the two ends. Germline V lookup: CDR1 LNHDA, CDR2 SQIVND (reference sequence). Written as DNA, the CDR3 is TGTGCCAGTAGTATACAGGATTTTAACTATGGCTACACCTTC. Its protein product is CASSIQDFNYGYTF.

The V call is TRBV27, the J call TRBJ2-2; possibly TRBD2 for D (6 bases). In germline, CDR1 is MNHEY, CDR2 SMNVEV (reference sequence). Trimming stripped 7 bases from V and 4 bases from J, with 16 bases between. The CDR3 contains 15 residues. In DNA form, the CDR3 reads TGTGCCAGCAACGGGCAGGGAGGCGGCACCGGGGAGCTGTTTTTT. Its protein is CASNGQGGGTGELFF.

To note about this clone: This CDR3 is also generated by other DNA sequences in the sample. The V call is TRBV6-5, the J call TRBJ1-1, with 7 bases lining up with TRBD1. The CDR3 consists of 14 residues. J gave up 2 bases and V 2 bases, and 2 bases lay outside the gene matches. Germline loops: CDR1 MNHEY, CDR2 SVGAGI. The DNA of the CDR3 is TGTGCCAGCAGTTACGGGACAGCCAACACTGAAGCTTTCTTT. This encodes CASSYGTANTEAFF.

V usage is TRBV27 and J usage is TRBJ2-1; TRBD2 matches 7 bases. The CDR3 totals 14 residues. V shed 3 bases, J shed 8 bases, and the junction held 7 bases outside the gene matches. CDR1 MNHEY and CDR2 SMNVEV come from the germline V gene (reference sequence). CDR3 nucleotide sequence: TGTGCCAGCAGTTTTCGGCGGGAGCAGGATGAGCAGTTCTTC. This gives the protein CASSFRREQDEQFF.

The chain employs TRBV2 and TRBJ1-4, with D tentatively TRBD1 (5 bases). Germline V gene sequence: CDR1 SNHLY, CDR2 FYNNEI. The CDR3 sequence is 14 residues long. Trimming pared 5 bases from V and 8 bases from J, leaving 15 bases between. The CDR3 DNA is TGTGCCAGCAGTAACCGGGACGGGGGGGAAAAACTGTTTTTT. It codes for CASSNRDGGEKLFF.

This clone showed up just a few times. The chain has TRBV28 and TRBJ2-7; a weak D match, TRBD2 (6 bases). This CDR3 region has 13 residues. With 3 bases removed from V and 2 bases from J, the gap between germline ends came to 8 bases. The germline V gene encodes CDR1 MDHEN and CDR2 SYDVKM. This chain's CDR3 is CASSFTSPYEQYF. The DNA of the CDR3 is TGTGCCAGCAGTTTCACTAGCCCCTACGAGCAGTACTTC.

The chain links TRBV28 to TRBJ1-2; 9 nucleotides agree with TRBD1. Per germline, CDR1 MDHEN and CDR2 SYDVKM. V lost 4 bases and J lost 8; bases outside the gene matches: 11. The CDR3 is made up of 15 amino acids. The CDR3 reads CASSSGTGRYLGYTF. In DNA, the CDR3 is TGTGCCAGCAGTTCCGGGACAGGGCGCTACTTAGGCTACACCTTC.

This clone has more than one count but fewer than ten. The CDR3 nucleotides are TGTGCCAGCAGCTTAGTCTTCTCGGGAGGGGTCTACAATGAGCAGTTCTTC. Translation gives CASSLVFSGGVYNEQFF. J is TRBJ2-1 and V is TRBV7-8, with 8 nucleotides matching TRBD2. The CDR3 has 17 residues. In germline, CDR1 is SGHVS, CDR2 FQNEAQ. V shed 1 base and J 3 bases; nucleotides not matched to a gene: 8.

The rearrangement joins TRBV23-1 to TRBJ2-7, with D uncertain. TRBV23-1 is known as an ORF, though its function is uncertain. CDR3 length: 15 residues. V dropped 0 bases and J dropped 2 bases, with 11 bases sitting between them. For the CDR3, the DNA is TGCGCCAGCAGTCAATCGTCGCAGCGCGCCTACGAGCAGTACTTC. Translation: CASSQSSQRAYEQYF.

This clone was picked up a small number of times. The chain links TRBV2 to TRBJ1-5; the D gene is possibly TRBD1 (6 bases). Per the germline V gene, CDR1 is SNHLY and CDR2 is FYNNEI. The ends were cut back, 7 bases at V and 0 bases at J, with 13 bases in the middle. The CDR3 is 15 amino acids. CDR3 in amino acids: CASNLQGNSNQPQHF. The CDR3 region has the DNA TGTGCCAGCAACCTACAGGGAAATAGCAATCAGCCCCAGCATTTT.

This clone was seen only a few times. V usage is TRBV7-6 and J usage is TRBJ1-3, with D unresolved. Trimming took off 5 bases at V and 2 bases at J, with 13 bases between the two ends. Germline CDR1 and CDR2: SGHVS and FNYEAQ. This CDR3 contains 15 residues. CDR3 region: CASSVGPNPGNTIYF. CDR3 DNA sequence: TGTGCCAGCAGCGTAGGGCCAAACCCTGGAAACACCATATATTTT.